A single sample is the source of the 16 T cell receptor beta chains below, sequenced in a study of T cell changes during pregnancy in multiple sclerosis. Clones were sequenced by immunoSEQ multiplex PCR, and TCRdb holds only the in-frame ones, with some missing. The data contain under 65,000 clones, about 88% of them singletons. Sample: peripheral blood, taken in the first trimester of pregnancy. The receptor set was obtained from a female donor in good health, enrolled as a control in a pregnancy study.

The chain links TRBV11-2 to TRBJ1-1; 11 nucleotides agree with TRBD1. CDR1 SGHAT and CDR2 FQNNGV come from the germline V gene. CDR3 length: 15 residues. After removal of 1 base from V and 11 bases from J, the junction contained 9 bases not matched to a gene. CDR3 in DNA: TGTGCCAGCAGCTTAGCTAGGACAGGGGGCGAAAGGGCTTTCTTT. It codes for CASSLARTGGERAFF.

The CDR3 here is CSVPVRDRGVDTQYF. CDR3 in DNA: TGCAGCGTTCCGGTAAGAGACAGGGGTGTGGATACGCAGTATTTT. V is TRBV29-1 and J is TRBJ2-3, with TRBD1 matching 8 bases. CDR1 and CDR2 (germline): SQVTM, ANQGSEA. This CDR3 is built from 15 residues. Losses at the gene ends were 5 bases for V and 6 bases for J; bases not matched to a gene: 13.

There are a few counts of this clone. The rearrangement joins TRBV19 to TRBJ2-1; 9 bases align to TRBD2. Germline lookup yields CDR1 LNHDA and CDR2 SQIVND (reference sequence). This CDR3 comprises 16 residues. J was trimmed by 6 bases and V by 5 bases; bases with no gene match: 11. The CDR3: CASSGLAGPPGNEQFF. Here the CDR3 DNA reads TGTGCCAGTAGTGGGCTAGCGGGACCGCCTGGCAATGAGCAGTTCTTC.

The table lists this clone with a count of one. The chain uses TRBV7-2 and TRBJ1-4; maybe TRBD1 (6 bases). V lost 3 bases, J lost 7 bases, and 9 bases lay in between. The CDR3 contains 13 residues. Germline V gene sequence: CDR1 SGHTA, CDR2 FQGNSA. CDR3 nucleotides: TGTGCCAGCAGCTTGTTCAGGGGTGAAAAACTGTTTTTT. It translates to CASSLFRGEKLFF.

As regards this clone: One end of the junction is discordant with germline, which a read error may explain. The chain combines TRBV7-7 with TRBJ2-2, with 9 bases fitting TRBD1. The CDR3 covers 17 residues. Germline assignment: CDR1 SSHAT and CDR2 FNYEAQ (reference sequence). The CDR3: CASSSTFGDRAVGELFF. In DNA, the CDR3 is TGTGCTAGCAGTTCTACCTTTGGGGACAGGGCTGTCGGGGAGCTGTTTTTT.

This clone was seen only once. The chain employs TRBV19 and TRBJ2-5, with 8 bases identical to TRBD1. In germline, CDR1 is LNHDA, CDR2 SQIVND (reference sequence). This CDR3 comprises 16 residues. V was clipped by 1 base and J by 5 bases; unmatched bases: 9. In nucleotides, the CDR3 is TGTGCCAGTAGTATAGCGACAGGGGAGAGGAGTGAGACCCAGTACTTC. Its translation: CASSIATGERSETQYF.

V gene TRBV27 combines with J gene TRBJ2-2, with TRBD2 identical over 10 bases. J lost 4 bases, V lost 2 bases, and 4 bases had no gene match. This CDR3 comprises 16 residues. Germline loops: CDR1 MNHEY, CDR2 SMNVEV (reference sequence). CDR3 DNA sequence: TGTGCCAGCAGTTTAGGCCTAGCGGGGGTCACCGGGGAGCTGTTTTTT. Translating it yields CASSLGLAGVTGELFF.

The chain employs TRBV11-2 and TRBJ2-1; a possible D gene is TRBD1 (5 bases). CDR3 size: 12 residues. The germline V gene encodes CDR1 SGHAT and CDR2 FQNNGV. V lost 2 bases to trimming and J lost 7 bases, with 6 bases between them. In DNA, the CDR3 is TGTGCCAGCAGCTTAAACAGGAATGAGCAGTTCTTC. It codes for CASSLNRNEQFF.

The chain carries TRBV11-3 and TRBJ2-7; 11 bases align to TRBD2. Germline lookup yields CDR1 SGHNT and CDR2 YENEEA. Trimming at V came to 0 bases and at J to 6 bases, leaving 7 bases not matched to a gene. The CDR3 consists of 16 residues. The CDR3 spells CASSLELAGGEGEQYF. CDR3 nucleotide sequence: TGTGCCAGCAGCTTAGAGCTAGCGGGAGGAGAGGGCGAGCAGTACTTC.

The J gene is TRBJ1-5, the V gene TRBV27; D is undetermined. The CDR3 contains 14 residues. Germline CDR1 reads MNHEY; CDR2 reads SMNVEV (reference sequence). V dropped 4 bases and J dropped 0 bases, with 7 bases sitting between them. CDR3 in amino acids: CASSSRYSNQPQHF. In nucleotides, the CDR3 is TGTGCCAGCAGTTCGCGGTATAGCAATCAGCCCCAGCATTTT.

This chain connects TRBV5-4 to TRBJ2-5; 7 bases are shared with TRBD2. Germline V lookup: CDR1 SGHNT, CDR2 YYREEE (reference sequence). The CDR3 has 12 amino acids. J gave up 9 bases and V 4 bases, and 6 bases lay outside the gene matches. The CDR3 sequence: CASSVGREAQYF. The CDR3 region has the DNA TGTGCCAGCAGCGTTGGGAGGGAGGCCCAGTACTTC.

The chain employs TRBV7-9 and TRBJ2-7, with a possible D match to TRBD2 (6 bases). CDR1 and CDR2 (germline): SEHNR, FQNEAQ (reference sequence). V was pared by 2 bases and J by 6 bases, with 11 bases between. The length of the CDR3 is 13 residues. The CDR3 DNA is TGTGCCAGCAGCTTAATCACCGGGGGCGAGCAGTACTTC. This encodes CASSLITGGEQYF.

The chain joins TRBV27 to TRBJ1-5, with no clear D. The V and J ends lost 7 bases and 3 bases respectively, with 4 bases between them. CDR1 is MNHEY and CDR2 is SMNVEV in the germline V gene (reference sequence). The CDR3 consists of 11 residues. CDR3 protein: CASIINQPQHF. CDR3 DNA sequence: TGTGCCAGCATCATCAATCAGCCCCAGCATTTT.

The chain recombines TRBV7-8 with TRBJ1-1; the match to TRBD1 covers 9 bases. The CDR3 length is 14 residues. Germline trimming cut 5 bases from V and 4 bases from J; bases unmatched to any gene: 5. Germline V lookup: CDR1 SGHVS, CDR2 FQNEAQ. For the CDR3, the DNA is TGTGCCAGCAGCCCCCAGACAGGGGGCACTGAAGCTTTCTTT. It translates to CASSPQTGGTEAFF. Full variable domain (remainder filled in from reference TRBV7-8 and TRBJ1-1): GAGVSQSPRYKVAKRGQDVALRCDPISGHVSLFWYQQALGQGPEFLTYFQNEAQLDKSGLPSDRFFAERPEGSVSTLKIQRTQQEDSAVYLCASSPQTGGTEAFFGQGTRLTVV.

Written as DNA, the CDR3 is TGTGCCAGCCTCGGGACAGCCAGCAATCAGCCCCAGCATTTT. Its translation is CASLGTASNQPQHF. The chain joins TRBV28 to TRBJ1-5, with 7 bases that match TRBD1. Germline loops: CDR1 MDHEN, CDR2 SYDVKM. The CDR3 loop spans 14 amino acids. The V segment lost 8 bases and the J segment 1 base; nucleotides outside the gene matches: 5. Looking up the rest from reference TRBV28 and TRBJ1-5 gives the full variable domain: DVKVTQSSRYLVKRTGEKVFLECVQDMDHENMFWYRQDPGLGLRLIYFSYDVKMKEKGDIPEGYSVSREKKERFSLILESASTNQTSMYLCASLGTASNQPQHFGDGTRLSIL.

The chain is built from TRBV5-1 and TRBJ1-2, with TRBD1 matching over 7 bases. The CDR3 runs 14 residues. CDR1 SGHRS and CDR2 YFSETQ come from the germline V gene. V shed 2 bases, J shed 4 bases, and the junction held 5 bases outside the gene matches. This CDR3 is CASSLRTGSYGYTF. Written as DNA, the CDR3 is TGCGCCAGCAGCTTAAGGACAGGTTCCTATGGCTACACCTTC.